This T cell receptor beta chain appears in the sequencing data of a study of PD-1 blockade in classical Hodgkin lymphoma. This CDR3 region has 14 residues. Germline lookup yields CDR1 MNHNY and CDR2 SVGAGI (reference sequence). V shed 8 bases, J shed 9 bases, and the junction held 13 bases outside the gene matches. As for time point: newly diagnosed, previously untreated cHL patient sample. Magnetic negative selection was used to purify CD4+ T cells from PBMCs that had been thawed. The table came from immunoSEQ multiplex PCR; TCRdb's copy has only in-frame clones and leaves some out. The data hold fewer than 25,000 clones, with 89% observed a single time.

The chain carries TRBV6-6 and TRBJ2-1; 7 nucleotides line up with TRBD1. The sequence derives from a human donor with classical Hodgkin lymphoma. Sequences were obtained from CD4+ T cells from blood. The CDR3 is CASVSGQLRPEQFF. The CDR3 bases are TGTGCCAGCGTTTCGGGACAGTTACGTCCTGAGCAGTTCTTC.